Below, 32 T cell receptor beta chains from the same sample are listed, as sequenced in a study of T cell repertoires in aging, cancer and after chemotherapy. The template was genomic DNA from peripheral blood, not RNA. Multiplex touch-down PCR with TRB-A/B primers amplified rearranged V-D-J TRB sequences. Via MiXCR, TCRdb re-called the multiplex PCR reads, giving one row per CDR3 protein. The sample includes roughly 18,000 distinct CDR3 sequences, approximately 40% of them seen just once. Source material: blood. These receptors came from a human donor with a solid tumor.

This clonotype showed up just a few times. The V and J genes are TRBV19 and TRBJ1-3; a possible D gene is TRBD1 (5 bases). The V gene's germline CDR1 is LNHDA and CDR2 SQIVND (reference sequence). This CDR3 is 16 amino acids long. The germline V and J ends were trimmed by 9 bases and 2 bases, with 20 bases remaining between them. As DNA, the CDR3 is TGTGCCAGCCATTTCGGGGGGACTTCGGCTGGAAACACCATATATTTT. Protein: CASHFGGTSAGNTIYF.

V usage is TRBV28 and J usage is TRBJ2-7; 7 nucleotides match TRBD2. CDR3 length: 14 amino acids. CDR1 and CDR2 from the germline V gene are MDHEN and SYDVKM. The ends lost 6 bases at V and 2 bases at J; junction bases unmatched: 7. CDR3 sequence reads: CASRGGGPTYEQYF. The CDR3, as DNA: TGTGCCAGCAGGGGCGGGGGACCTACCTACGAGCAGTACTTC.

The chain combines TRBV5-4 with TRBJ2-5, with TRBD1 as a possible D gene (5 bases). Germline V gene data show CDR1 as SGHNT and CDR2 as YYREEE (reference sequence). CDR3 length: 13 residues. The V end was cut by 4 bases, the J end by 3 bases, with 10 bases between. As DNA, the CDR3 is TGTGCCAGCAGCGTGCAGGGTAAAGAGACCCAGTACTTC. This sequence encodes CASSVQGKETQYF.

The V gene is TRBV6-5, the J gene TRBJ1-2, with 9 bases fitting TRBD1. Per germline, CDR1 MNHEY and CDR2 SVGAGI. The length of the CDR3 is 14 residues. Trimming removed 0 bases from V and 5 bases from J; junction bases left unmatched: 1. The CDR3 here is CASSYSTGGYGYTF. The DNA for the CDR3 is TGTGCCAGCAGTTACTCGACAGGGGGTTATGGCTACACCTTC.

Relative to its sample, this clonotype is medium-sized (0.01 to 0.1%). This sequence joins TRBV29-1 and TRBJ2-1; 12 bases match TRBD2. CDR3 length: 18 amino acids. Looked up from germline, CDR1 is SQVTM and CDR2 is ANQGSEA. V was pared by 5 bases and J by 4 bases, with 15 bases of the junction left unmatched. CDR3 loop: CSVKTGLAGPRGYNEQFF. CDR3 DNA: TGCAGCGTTAAGACAGGACTAGCGGGGCCGAGAGGTTACAATGAGCAGTTCTTC.

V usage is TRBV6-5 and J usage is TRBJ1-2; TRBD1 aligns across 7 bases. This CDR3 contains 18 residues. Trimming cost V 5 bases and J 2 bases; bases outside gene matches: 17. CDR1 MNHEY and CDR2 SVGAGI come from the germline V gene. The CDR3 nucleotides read TGTGCCAGCAGTACCCTGTCGACAGGGAAACACCCAAACTATGGCTACACCTTC. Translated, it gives CASSTLSTGKHPNYGYTF.

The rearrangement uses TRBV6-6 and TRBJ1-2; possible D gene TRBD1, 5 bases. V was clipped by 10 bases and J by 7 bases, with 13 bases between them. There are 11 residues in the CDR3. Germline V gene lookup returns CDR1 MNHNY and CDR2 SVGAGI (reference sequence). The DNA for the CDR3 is TGTGCCACCTCCAAGGGGTTTGGCTACACCTTC. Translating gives CATSKGFGYTF.

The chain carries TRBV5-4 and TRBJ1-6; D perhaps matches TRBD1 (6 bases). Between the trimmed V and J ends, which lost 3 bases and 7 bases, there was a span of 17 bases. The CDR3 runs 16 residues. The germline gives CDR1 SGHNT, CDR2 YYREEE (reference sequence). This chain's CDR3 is CASSSLSGTQNSPLHF. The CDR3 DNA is TGTGCCAGCAGCTCATTGAGTGGGACACAAAATTCACCCCTCCACTTT.

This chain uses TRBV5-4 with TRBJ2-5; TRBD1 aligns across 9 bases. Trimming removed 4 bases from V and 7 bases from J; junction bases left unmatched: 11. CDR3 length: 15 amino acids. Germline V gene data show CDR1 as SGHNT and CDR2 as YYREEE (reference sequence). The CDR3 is CASSTGQGAPWTQYF. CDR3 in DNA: TGTGCCAGCAGCACGGGACAGGGAGCCCCCTGGACCCAGTACTTC. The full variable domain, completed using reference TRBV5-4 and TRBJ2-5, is ETGVTQSPTHLIKTRGQQVTLRCSSQSGHNTVSWYQQALGQGPQFIFQYYREEENGRGNFPPRFSGLQFPNYSSELNVNALELDDSALYLCASSTGQGAPWTQYFGPGTRLLVL.

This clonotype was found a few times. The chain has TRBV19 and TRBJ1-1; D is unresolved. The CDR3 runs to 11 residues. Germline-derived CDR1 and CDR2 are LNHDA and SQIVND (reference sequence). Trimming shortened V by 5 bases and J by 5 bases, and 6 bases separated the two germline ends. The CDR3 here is CASSQYTEAFF. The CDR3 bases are TGTGCCAGTAGTCAATATACTGAAGCTTTCTTT.

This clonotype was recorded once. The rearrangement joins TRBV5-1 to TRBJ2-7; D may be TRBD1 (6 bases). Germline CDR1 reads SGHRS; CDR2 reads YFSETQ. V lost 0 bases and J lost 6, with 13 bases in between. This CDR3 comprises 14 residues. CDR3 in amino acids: CASSLDRAYGEQYF. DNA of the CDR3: TGCGCCAGCAGCTTGGACAGGGCCTACGGCGAGCAGTACTTC.

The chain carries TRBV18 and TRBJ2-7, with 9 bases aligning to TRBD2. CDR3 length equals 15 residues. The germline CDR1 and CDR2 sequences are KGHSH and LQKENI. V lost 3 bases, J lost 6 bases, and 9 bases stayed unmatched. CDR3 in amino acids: CASSPPLAGGLEQYF. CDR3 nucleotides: TGTGCCAGCTCACCCCCCCTCGCGGGAGGGCTCGAGCAGTACTTC.

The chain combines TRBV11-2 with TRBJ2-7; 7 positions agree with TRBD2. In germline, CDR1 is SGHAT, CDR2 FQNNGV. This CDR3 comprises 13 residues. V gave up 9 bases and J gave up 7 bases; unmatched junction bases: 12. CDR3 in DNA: TGTGCCAGTAAAGGGGAGGGCCCAGAAGAGCAGTACTTC. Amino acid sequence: CASKGEGPEEQYF.

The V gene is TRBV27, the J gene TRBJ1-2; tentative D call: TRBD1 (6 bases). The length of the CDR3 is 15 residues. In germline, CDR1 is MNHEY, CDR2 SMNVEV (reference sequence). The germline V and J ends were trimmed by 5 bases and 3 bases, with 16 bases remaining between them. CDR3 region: CASSPTGLDYYGYTF. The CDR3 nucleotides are TGTGCCAGCAGTCCGACAGGTCTTGACTACTATGGCTACACCTTC.

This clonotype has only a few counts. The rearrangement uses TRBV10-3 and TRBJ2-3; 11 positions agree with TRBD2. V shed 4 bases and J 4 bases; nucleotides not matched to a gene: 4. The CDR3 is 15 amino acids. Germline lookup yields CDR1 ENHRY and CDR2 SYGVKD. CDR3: CAISGSGREADTQYF. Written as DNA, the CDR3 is TGTGCCATCAGTGGTAGCGGGAGGGAAGCAGATACGCAGTATTTT.

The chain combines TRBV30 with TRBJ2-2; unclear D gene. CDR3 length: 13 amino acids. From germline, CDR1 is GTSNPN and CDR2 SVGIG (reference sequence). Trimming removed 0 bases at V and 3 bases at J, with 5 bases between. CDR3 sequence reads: CAWSVVYTGELFF. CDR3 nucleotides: TGTGCCTGGAGTGTAGTCTACACCGGGGAGCTGTTTTTT.

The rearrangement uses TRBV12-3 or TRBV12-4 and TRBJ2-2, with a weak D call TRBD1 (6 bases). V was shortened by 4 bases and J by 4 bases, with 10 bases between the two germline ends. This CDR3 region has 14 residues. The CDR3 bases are TGTGCCAGCAGTTGGCAGGGGAGCACCGGGGAGCTGTTTTTT. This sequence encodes CASSWQGSTGELFF.

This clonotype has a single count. CDR3: CASSQAVSGNTIYF. In DNA form, the CDR3 reads TGCGCCAGCAGTCAGGCAGTCTCTGGAAACACCATATATTTT. The rearrangement uses TRBV5-1 and TRBJ1-3, with D hard to call. The CDR3 has 14 residues. Germline CDR1 is SGHRS and CDR2 is YFSETQ. Trimming took 5 bases from V and 0 from J, leaving 9 bases between them.

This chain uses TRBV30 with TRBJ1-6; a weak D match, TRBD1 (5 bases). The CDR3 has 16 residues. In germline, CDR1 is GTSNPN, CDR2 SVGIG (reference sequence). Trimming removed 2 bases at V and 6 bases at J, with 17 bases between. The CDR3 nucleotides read TGTGCCTGGAGTCCCCCCAGAAGGGGACGTAATTCACCCCTCCACTTT. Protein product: CAWSPPRRGRNSPLHF.

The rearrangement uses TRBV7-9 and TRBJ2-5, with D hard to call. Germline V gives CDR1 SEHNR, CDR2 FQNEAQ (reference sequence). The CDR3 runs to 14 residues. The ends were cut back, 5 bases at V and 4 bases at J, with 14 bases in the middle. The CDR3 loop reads CASSRSAGPETQYF. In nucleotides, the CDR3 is TGTGCCAGCAGCCGTAGTGCAGGCCCAGAGACCCAGTACTTC.

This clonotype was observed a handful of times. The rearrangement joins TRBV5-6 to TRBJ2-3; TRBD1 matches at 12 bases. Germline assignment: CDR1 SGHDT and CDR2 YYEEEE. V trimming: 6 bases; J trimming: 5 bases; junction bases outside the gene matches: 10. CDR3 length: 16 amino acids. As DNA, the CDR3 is TGTGCCAGCACCCTCGTGGGACAGGGGGCAGAAGATACGCAGTATTTT. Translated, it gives CASTLVGQGAEDTQYF.

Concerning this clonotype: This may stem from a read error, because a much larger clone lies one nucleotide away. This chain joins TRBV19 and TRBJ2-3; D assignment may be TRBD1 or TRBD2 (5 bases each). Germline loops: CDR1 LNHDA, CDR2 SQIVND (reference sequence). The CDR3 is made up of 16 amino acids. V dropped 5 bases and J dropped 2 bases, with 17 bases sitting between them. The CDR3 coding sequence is TGTGCCAGTAGTCCAGATCAGGGAGTTATCACAGATACGCAGTATTTT. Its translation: CASSPDQGVITDTQYF.

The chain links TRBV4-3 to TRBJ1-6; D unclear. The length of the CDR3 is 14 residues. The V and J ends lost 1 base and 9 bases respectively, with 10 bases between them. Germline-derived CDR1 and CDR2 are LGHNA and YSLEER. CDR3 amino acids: CASSQGPAGSPLHF. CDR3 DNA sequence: TGCGCCAGCAGCCAAGGTCCGGCTGGTTCACCCCTCCACTTT.

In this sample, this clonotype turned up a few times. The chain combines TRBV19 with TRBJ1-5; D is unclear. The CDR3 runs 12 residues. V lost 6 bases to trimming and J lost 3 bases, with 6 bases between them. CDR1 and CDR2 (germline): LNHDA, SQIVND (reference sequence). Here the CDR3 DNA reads TGTGCCAGTAGGTACACCAATCAGCCCCAGCATTTT. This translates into CASRYTNQPQHF.

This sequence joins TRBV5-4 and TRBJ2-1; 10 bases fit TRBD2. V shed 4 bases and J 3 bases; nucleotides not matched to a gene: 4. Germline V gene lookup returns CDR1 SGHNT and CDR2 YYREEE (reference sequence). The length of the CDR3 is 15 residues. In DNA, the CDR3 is TGTGCCAGCAGCCGCGGACTAGCGGACTACAATGAGCAGTTCTTC. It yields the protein CASSRGLADYNEQFF.

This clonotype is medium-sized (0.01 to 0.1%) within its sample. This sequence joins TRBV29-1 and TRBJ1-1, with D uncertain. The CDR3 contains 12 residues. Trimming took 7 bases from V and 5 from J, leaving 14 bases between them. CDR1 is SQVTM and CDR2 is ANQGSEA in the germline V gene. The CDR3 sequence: CSAILSQTEAFF. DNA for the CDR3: TGCAGCGCCATCTTAAGTCAGACTGAAGCTTTCTTT.

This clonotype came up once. This CDR3 is CASSAQGSYGYTF. CDR3 DNA sequence: TGTGCCAGCAGTGCACAGGGGTCGTATGGCTACACCTTC. This chain joins TRBV12-3 or TRBV12-4 and TRBJ1-2; 7 bases are shared with TRBD1. The CDR3 is made up of 13 amino acids. Trimming took 5 bases from V and 5 from J; bases not matched to a gene: 5.

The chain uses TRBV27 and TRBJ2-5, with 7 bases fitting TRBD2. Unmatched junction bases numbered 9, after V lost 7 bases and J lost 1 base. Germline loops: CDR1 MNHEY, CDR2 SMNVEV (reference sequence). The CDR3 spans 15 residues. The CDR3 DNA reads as TGTGCCAGCACCCACGATCCGGGAGGCCAAGAGACCCAGTACTTC. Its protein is CASTHDPGGQETQYF.

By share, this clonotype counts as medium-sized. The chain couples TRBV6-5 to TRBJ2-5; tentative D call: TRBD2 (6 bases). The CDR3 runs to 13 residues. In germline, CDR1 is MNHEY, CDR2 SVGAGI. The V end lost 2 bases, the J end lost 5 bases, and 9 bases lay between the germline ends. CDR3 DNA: TGTGCCAGCAGTTACGCGGGGTGGGAGACCCAGTACTTC. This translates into CASSYAGWETQYF.

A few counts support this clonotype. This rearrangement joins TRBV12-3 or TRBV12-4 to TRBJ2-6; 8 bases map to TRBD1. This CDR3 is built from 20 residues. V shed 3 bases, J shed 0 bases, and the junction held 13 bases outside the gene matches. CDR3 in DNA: TGTGCCAGCAGTTTGGGGCTAAGGACAGGGAAGTTCTCTGGGGCCAACGTCCTGACTTTC. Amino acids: CASSLGLRTGKFSGANVLTF.

Written as DNA, the CDR3 is TGTGCCAGCAGTGGTGGGTCACCCCTCCACTTT. This translates into CASSGGSPLHF. V is TRBV6-1 and J is TRBJ1-6; D not certain. Deletions cut 4 bases from V and 10 bases from J, with 5 bases between. Germline V lookup: CDR1 MNHNS, CDR2 SASEGT. This CDR3 has 11 amino acids.

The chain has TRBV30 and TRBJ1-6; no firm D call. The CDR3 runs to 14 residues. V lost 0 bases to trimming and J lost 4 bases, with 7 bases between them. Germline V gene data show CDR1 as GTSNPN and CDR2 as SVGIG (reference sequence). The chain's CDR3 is CAWSVKSYNSPLHF. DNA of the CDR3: TGTGCCTGGAGTGTTAAAAGTTATAATTCACCCCTCCACTTT.